One T cell receptor (beta chain) is described in this entry. The data were produced by immunoSEQ multiplex PCR, yet TCRdb's version contains in-frame clones alone and is incomplete. In the table there are 200,000 to 300,000 clones, roughly 90% of which are singletons. This sample was taken from a study of blood T cell repertoires in COVID-19. J gave up 1 base and V 0 bases, and 4 bases lay outside the gene matches. The germline gives CDR1 SEHNR, CDR2 FQNEAQ (reference sequence). This CDR3 comprises 16 residues. The receptor comes from a woman in her thirties who had recovered from COVID-19. The V call is TRBV7-9, the J call TRBJ1-1; TRBD1 matches 8 bases. The material sequenced was PBMCs or T cells enriched from blood (not recorded which). CDR3: CASSLAAGQGNTEAFF. CDR3 sequence (DNA): TGTGCCAGCAGCTTAGCCGCAGGACAGGGGAACACTGAAGCTTTCTTT.